What follows is one T cell receptor (beta chain) and its context. Its target is unknown. This table comes from immunoSEQ multiplex PCR, and its TCRdb copy is limited to in-frame clones, with some not included. The data hold about 200,000 clones, with around 75% observed a single time. The sample is drawn from a study of cytotoxic CD8 clonotypes in ibrutinib-treated CLL. Points from the study as a whole: Treatment left the uncommon public clonotypes either contracted or stable in frequency. Rising at ibrutinib response, clonality subsequently fell back toward baseline at progression. At baseline, clonality was higher than in age-matched healthy donors and correlated with CD8+ counts.

This CDR3 contains 15 residues. J gave up 3 bases and V 3 bases, and 2 bases lay outside the gene matches. Looked up from germline, CDR1 is SNHLY and CDR2 is FYNNEI. The chain couples TRBV2 to TRBJ1-4; 9 bases map to TRBD1. Source: PBMCs, taken after 12 months of ibrutinib treatment. The receptor comes from a human donor with chronic lymphocytic leukemia. CDR3 DNA sequence: TGTGCCAGCAGTGAGGACAGGGGAGCTAATGAAAAACTGTTTTTT. This gives the protein CASSEDRGANEKLFF.